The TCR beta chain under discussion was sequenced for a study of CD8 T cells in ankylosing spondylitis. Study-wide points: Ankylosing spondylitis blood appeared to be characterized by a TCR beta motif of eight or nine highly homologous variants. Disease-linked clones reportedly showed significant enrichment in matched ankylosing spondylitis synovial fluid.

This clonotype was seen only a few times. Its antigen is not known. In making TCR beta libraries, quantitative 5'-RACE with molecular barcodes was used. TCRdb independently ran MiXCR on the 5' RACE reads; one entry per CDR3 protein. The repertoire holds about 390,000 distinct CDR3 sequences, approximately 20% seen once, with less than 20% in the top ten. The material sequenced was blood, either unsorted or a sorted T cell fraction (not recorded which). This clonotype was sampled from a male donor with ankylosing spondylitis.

CDR3 nucleotide sequence: TGTGCCAGCAGCTCAAGGACCGTACGTTTCACCATATATTTT. Its translation is CASSSRTVRFTIYF. The V and J genes are TRBV5-6 and TRBJ1-3; D gene ambiguous. V was pared by 3 bases and J by 9 bases, with 16 bases between. The germline V gene encodes CDR1 SGHDT and CDR2 YYEEEE. This CDR3 has 14 amino acids.